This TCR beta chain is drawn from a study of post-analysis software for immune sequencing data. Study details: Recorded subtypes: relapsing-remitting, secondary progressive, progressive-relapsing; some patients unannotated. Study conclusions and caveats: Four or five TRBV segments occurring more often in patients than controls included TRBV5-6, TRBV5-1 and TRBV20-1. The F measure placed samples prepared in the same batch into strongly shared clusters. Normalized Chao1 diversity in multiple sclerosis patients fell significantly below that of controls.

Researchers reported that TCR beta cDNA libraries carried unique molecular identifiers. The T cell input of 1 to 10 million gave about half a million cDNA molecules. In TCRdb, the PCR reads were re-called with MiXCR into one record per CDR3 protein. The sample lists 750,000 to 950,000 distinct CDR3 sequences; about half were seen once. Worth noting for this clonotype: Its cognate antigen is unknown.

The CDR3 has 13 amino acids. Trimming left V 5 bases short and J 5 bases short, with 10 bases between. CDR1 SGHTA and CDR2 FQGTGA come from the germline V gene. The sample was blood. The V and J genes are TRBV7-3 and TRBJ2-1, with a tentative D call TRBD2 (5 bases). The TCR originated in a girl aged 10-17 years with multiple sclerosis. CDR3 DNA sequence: TGTGCCAGCAGCCAACGGCGGGACAATGAGCAGTTCTTC. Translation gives CASSQRRDNEQFF.